A single sample gave rise to the 21 T cell receptor beta chains below, sequenced in a study of T cell changes during pregnancy in multiple sclerosis. Here immunoSEQ multiplex PCR was the method, and the copy in TCRdb shows in-frame clones only, minus some. Of 45,000 to 60,000 clones listed, roughly 90% were seen once; the top ten hold less than 4%. This material consisted of CD8+ T cells from peripheral blood mononuclear cells, taken before pregnancy. The receptors here all came from a female donor with multiple sclerosis, enrolled in a pregnancy study.

The chain joins TRBV4-3 to TRBJ2-3, with 13 bases identical to TRBD2. The CDR3 is made up of 16 amino acids. V lost 4 bases, J lost 1 base, and 2 bases stayed unmatched. Germline V gene lookup returns CDR1 LGHNA and CDR2 YSLEER. The CDR3 region has the DNA TGCGCCAGCAGCCCGGGGACTAGCGGGGGCACAGATACGCAGTATTTT. Translated, it gives CASSPGTSGGTDTQYF.

This chain links TRBV5-6 with TRBJ2-7, with D perhaps matching TRBD2 (7 bases). The germline V gene encodes CDR1 SGHDT and CDR2 YYEEEE. The CDR3 is 15 amino acids. V was shortened by 0 bases and J by 5 bases, with 15 bases between the two germline ends. The CDR3 is CASSLAWQGRDEQYF. Written as DNA, the CDR3 is TGTGCCAGCAGCTTGGCGTGGCAGGGGAGGGACGAGCAGTACTTC. The full variable domain, rest sourced from reference TRBV5-6 and TRBJ2-7, is DAGVTQSPTHLIKTRGQQVTLRCSPKSGHDTVSWYQQALGQGPQFIFQYYEEEERQRGNFPDRFSGHQFPNYSSELNVNALLLGDSALYLCASSLAWQGRDEQYFGPGTRLTVT.

The rearrangement joins TRBV9 to TRBJ2-7, with D unresolved. Trimming shortened V by 4 bases and J by 2 bases, and 19 bases separated the two germline ends. The germline CDR1 and CDR2 sequences are SGDLS and YYNGEE. The CDR3 sequence is 16 residues long. CDR3 sequence: CASSSSPSPAAYEQYF. The CDR3 coding sequence is TGTGCCAGCAGCTCATCCCCCTCGCCCGCGGCCTACGAGCAGTACTTC.

The CDR3 loop reads CASNPDQETQYF. CDR3 nucleotide sequence: TGTGCCAGCAATCCTGACCAAGAGACCCAGTACTTC. The V and J genes are TRBV2 and TRBJ2-5; D is undetermined. The CDR3 consists of 12 residues. Trimming stripped 7 bases from V and 0 bases from J, with 6 bases between. Germline CDR1 reads SNHLY; CDR2 reads FYNNEI.

This chain joins TRBV27 and TRBJ1-5; 10 bases align to TRBD1. The CDR3 loop spans 14 amino acids. The V gene's germline CDR1 is MNHEY and CDR2 SMNVEV (reference sequence). With 3 bases clipped from V and 5 bases from J, the junction kept 1 base outside the gene matches. The CDR3 region is CASSFGTGDQPQHF. The CDR3 coding sequence is TGTGCCAGCAGTTTTGGGACAGGGGATCAGCCCCAGCATTTT.

This chain connects TRBV11-3 to TRBJ2-5, with 11 bases aligning to TRBD1. There are 15 residues in the CDR3. V lost 5 bases to trimming and J lost 5 bases; unmatched junction nucleotides: 7. Germline assignment: CDR1 SGHNT and CDR2 YENEEA. The CDR3 sequence is CASSLRTGGVETQYF. The CDR3 coding sequence is TGTGCCAGCAGCCTGCGGACAGGGGGCGTTGAGACCCAGTACTTC.

The chain employs TRBV25-1 and TRBJ1-2; TRBD1 agrees at 9 bases. The CDR3 runs to 14 residues. Trimming removed 4 bases from V and 4 bases from J; junction bases left unmatched: 4. Per the germline V gene, CDR1 is MGHDK and CDR2 is SYGVNS. CDR3 coding DNA: TGTGCCAGCAGTGCCGGGACAGGGATCTATGGCTACACCTTC. Its translation: CASSAGTGIYGYTF.

This chain links TRBV11-2 with TRBJ2-1; D perhaps matches TRBD2 (5 bases). CDR1 and CDR2 from the germline V gene are SGHAT and FQNNGV. V was clipped by 5 bases and J by 2 bases, with 16 bases between them. The CDR3 consists of 16 residues. The CDR3 protein is CASSPIGLDTYNEQFF. The CDR3 nucleotides read TGTGCCAGCAGCCCCATTGGACTCGACACCTACAATGAGCAGTTCTTC.

The V and J genes are TRBV10-1 and TRBJ2-7; 8 bases fit TRBD2. With 6 bases clipped from V and 6 bases from J, the junction kept 10 bases outside the gene matches. CDR3 length: 14 amino acids. Germline CDR1 is WNHNN and CDR2 is SYGVQD (reference sequence). CDR3 nucleotides: TGCGCCAGCAGGTCGGGACTAGTCACACTCGAGCAGTACTTC. Amino acid sequence: CASRSGLVTLEQYF.

The J gene is TRBJ1-2, the V gene TRBV4-1, with D possibly matching TRBD1 (5 bases). The CDR3 is 18 amino acids. V lost 2 bases, J lost 0 bases, and 19 bases lay in between. Germline V gene sequence: CDR1 MGHRA, CDR2 YSYEKL. CDR3 nucleotide sequence: TGCGCCAGCAGCCAAACGGTGGCAGGGACTCCGTCTAACTATGGCTACACCTTC. This gives the protein CASSQTVAGTPSNYGYTF.

This chain joins TRBV11-2 and TRBJ1-2; D gene unclear. CDR1 and CDR2 from the germline V gene are SGHAT and FQNNGV. There are 15 residues in the CDR3. Between the trimmed V and J ends, which lost 0 bases and 7 bases, there was a span of 15 bases. The CDR3 protein is CASSLEERALRGYTF. The CDR3 region has the DNA TGTGCCAGCAGCTTAGAGGAGAGGGCGCTTCGTGGCTACACCTTC.

This sequence joins TRBV2 and TRBJ2-2; 9 positions match TRBD1. Germline V gene lookup returns CDR1 SNHLY and CDR2 FYNNEI. Trimming at V came to 7 bases and at J to 3 bases, leaving 12 bases not matched to a gene. The CDR3 totals 17 residues. The chain's CDR3 is CASTLTDTGGDTGELFF. The CDR3 nucleotides read TGTGCCAGCACCCTAACCGATACAGGGGGCGACACCGGGGAGCTGTTTTTT. The full variable domain, its missing parts supplied by reference TRBV2 and TRBJ2-2, is EPEVTQTPSHQVTQMGQEVILRCVPISNHLYFYWYRQILGQKVEFLVSFYNNEISEKSEIFDDQFSVERPDGSNFTLKIRSTKLEDSAMYFCASTLTDTGGDTGELFFGEGSRLTVL.

V and J are TRBV7-9 and TRBJ1-4; 7 bases match TRBD1. The J segment lost 8 bases and the V segment lost 5 bases, leaving 11 bases of the junction unmatched. This CDR3 spans 15 amino acids. The V gene's germline CDR1 is SEHNR and CDR2 FQNEAQ (reference sequence). In DNA form, the CDR3 reads TGTGCCAGCAGCCCGGGGACAGTCTGGCCAGAAAAACTGTTTTTT. Amino acid sequence: CASSPGTVWPEKLFF.

The chain joins TRBV9 to TRBJ2-6, with 7 bases identical to TRBD1. Losses at the gene ends were 7 bases for V and 4 bases for J; bases not matched to a gene: 11. The CDR3 length is 16 residues. In germline, CDR1 is SGDLS, CDR2 YYNGEE. The CDR3: CASQGQLGSGANVLTF. The CDR3 DNA reads TGTGCCAGCCAGGGACAGCTGGGGAGCGGGGCCAACGTCCTGACTTTC.

Only a few counts were recorded for this clone. V usage is TRBV4-2 and J usage is TRBJ1-5, with 7 bases that match TRBD1. The CDR3 length is 16 residues. The germline CDR1 and CDR2 sequences are LGHNA and YNFKEQ. With 3 bases clipped from V and 6 bases from J, the junction kept 11 bases outside the gene matches. The CDR3: CASSQLTQGTSQPQHF. In nucleotides, the CDR3 is TGTGCCAGCAGCCAGCTGACACAGGGGACTTCTCAGCCCCAGCATTTT.

The CDR3 nucleotides are TGCGCCAGCAGCCAGACTACAGGGGCCGGGGAGCTGTTTTTT. This sequence encodes CASSQTTGAGELFF. V usage is TRBV4-3 and J usage is TRBJ2-2; 7 bases align to TRBD1. CDR1 LGHNA and CDR2 YSLEER come from the germline V gene. V was pared by 3 bases and J by 6 bases, with 4 bases of the junction left unmatched. This CDR3 contains 14 residues.

This clone came up once. The chain is built from TRBV7-8 and TRBJ2-1, with 9 bases aligning to TRBD2. The CDR3 consists of 15 residues. V lost 6 bases to trimming and J lost 2 bases; unmatched junction nucleotides: 5. Germline V CDR1 and CDR2: SGHVS, FQNEAQ. The CDR3 spells CASSFSGGTYNEQFF. CDR3 coding DNA: TGTGCCAGCAGTTTTAGCGGGGGCACCTACAATGAGCAGTTCTTC.

This clone was recorded only once. V is TRBV29-1 and J is TRBJ2-1; tentatively, D is TRBD2 (6 bases). This CDR3 comprises 11 residues. Trimming pared 7 bases from V and 9 bases from J, leaving 13 bases between. Germline CDR1 and CDR2: SQVTM and ANQGSEA. The CDR3 sequence: CSGFFGSEQFF. DNA for the CDR3: TGCAGCGGTTTTTTCGGGAGTGAGCAGTTCTTC.

This clone showed up just once. The chain carries TRBV5-6 and TRBJ2-7; D gene unclear. CDR3 length: 12 residues. V was pared by 0 bases and J by 6 bases, with 7 bases between. CDR1 and CDR2 (germline): SGHDT, YYEEEE. The DNA of the CDR3 is TGTGCCAGCAGCTTGGGCTCGGGCGAGCAGTACTTC. Encoded protein: CASSLGSGEQYF.

The chain couples TRBV19 to TRBJ2-7; 7 bases fit TRBD2. The junction had 6 bases not matched to a gene; V was cut back by 2 bases and J by 5 bases. The CDR3 has 14 residues. The germline gives CDR1 LNHDA, CDR2 SQIVND (reference sequence). The CDR3 DNA sequence: TGTGCCAGTAGTATAACGGCTAGCGGCCACGAGCAGTACTTC. This gives the protein CASSITASGHEQYF.

The chain uses TRBV6-5 and TRBJ1-2; D call uncertain. This CDR3 region has 12 residues. V dropped 10 bases and J dropped 4 bases, with 13 bases sitting between them. Germline V gene lookup returns CDR1 MNHEY and CDR2 SVGAGI. The CDR3 sequence is CATITPAYGYTF. The CDR3 DNA follows: TGTGCCACCATCACACCCGCCTATGGCTACACCTTC.